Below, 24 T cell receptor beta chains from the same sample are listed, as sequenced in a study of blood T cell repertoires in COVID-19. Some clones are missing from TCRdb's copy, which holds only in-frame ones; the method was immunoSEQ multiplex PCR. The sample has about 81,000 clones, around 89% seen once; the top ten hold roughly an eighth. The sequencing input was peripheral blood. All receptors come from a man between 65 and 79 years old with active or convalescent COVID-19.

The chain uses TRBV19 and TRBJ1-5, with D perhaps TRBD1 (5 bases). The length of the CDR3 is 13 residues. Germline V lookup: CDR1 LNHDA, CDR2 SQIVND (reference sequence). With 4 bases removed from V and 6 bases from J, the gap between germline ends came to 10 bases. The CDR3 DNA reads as TGTGCCAGTAGTACAGGGCCACCTCAGCCCCAGCATTTT. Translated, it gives CASSTGPPQPQHF. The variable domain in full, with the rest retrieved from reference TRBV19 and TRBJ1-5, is DGGITQSPKYLFRKEGQNVTLSCEQNLNHDAMYWYRQDPGQGLRLIYYSQIVNDFQKGDIAEGYSVSREKKESFPLTVTSAQKNPTAFYLCASSTGPPQPQHFGDGTRLSIL.

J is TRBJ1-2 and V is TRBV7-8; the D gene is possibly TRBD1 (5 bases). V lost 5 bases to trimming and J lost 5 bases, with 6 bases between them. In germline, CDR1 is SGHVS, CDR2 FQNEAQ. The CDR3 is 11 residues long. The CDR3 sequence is CASSPGYGYTF. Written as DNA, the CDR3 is TGTGCCAGCAGCCCAGGGTATGGCTACACCTTC.

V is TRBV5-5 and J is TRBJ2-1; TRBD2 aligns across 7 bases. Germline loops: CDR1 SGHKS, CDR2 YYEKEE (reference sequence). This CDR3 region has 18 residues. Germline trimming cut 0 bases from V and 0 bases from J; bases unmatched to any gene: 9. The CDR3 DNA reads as TGTGCCAGCAGCTTGGCCAATGTACGGGGGGACTCCTACAATGAGCAGTTCTTC. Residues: CASSLANVRGDSYNEQFF.

The CDR3 here is CASSVDLQESYTF. DNA for the CDR3: TGTGCCAGCAGCGTAGACCTCCAGGAAAGCTACACCTTC. This chain links TRBV9 with TRBJ1-2; unclear D gene. V lost 0 bases and J lost 9, with 12 bases in between. Germline V CDR1 and CDR2: SGDLS, YYNGEE. The CDR3 extends over 13 amino acids.

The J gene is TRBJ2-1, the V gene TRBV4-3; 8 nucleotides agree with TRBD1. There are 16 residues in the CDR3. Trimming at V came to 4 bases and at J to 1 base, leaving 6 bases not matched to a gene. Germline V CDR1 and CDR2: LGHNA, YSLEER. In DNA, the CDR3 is TGCGCCAGCAGCCTAACCGGGACAGGTTCCTACAATGAGCAGTTCTTC. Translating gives CASSLTGTGSYNEQFF.

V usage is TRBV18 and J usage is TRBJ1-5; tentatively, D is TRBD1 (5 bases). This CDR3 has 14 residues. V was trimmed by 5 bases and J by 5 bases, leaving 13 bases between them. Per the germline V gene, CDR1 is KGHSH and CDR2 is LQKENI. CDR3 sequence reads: CASSAQQTDQPQHF. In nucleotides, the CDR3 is TGTGCCAGCTCAGCCCAACAGACAGATCAGCCCCAGCATTTT.

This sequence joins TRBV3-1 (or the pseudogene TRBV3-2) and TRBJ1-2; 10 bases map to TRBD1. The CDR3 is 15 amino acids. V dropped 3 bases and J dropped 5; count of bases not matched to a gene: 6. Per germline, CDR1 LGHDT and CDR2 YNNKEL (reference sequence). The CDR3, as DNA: TGTGCCAGCAGCCAGACAGGGGGCGCTTGGTATGGCTACACCTTC. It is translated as CASSQTGGAWYGYTF.

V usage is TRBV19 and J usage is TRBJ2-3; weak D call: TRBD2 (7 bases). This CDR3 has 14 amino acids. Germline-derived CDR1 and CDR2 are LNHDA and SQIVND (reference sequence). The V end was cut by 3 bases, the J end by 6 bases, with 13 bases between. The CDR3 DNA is TGTGCCAGTAGTATGTTCCGGGGGGCCGATACGCAGTATTTT. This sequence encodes CASSMFRGADTQYF.

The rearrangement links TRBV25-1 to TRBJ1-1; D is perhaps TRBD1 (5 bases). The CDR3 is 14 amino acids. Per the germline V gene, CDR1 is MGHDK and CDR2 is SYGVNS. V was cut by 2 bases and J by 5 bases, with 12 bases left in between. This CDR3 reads CASSEPREGTEAFF. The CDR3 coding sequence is TGTGCCAGCAGTGAACCCAGGGAAGGAACTGAAGCTTTCTTT. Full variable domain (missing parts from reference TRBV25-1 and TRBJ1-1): EADIYQTPRYLVIGTGKKITLECSQTMGHDKMYWYQQDPGMELHLIHYSYGVNSTEKGDLSSESTVSRIRTEHFPLTLESARPSHTSQYLCASSEPREGTEAFFGQGTRLTVV.

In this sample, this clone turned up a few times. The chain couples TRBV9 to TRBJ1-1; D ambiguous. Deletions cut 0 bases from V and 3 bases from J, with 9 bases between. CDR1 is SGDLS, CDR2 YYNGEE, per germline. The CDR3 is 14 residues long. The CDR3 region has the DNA TGTGCCAGCAGCGTAGGACTGCGAGACACTGAAGCTTTCTTT. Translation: CASSVGLRDTEAFF.

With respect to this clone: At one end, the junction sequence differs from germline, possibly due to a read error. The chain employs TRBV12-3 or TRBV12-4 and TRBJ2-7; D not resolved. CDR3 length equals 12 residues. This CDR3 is CASSTRSSEQYF. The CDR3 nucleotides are TGTGCCAGCAGCACCAGGTCCTCCGAGCAGTACTTC.

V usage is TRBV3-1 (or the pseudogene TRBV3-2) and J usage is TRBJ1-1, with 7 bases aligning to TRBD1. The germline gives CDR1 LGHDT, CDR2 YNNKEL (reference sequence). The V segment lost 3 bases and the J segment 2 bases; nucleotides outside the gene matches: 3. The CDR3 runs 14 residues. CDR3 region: CASSHWDRNTEAFF. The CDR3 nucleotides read TGTGCCAGCAGCCATTGGGACAGAAACACTGAAGCTTTCTTT.

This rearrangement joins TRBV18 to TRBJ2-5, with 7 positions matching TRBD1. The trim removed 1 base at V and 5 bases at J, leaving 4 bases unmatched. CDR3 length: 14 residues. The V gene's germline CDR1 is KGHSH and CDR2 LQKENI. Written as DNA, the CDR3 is TGTGCCAGCTCACCACAGGGGGCCGGGGAGACCCAGTACTTC. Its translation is CASSPQGAGETQYF.

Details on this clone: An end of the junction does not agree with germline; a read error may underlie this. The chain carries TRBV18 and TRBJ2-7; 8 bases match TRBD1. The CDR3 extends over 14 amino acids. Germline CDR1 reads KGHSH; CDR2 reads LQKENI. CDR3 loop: CASSHSLDTGGVGF. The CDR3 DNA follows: TGTGCCAGCTCTCACTCGCTGGACACAGGGGGTGTTGGCTTC.

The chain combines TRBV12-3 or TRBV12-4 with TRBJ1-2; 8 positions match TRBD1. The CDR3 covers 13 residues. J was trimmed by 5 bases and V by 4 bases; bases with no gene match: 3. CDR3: CASSWDRTYGYTF. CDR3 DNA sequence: TGTGCCAGCAGTTGGGACAGGACGTATGGCTACACCTTC.

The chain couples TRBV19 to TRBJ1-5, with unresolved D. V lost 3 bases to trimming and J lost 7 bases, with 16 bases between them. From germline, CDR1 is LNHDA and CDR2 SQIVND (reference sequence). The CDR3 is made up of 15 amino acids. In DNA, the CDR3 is TGTGCCAGTAGTATCGCTCGGGGTGCGGAACAGCCCCAGCATTTT. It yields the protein CASSIARGAEQPQHF.

The CDR3 loop reads CSARTGSNTEAFF. The CDR3 nucleotides read TGCAGCGCCCGGACAGGGTCCAACACTGAAGCTTTCTTT. The chain is built from TRBV29-1 and TRBJ1-1; 8 bases are a match to TRBD1. The V gene end was trimmed by 7 bases and the J gene end by 2 bases; junction bases not matched to a gene: 6. Germline V gene lookup returns CDR1 SQVTM and CDR2 ANQGSEA. The CDR3 covers 13 residues. Complete variable domain (other parts from reference TRBV29-1 and TRBJ1-1): SAVISQKPSRDICQRGTSLTIQCQVDSQVTMMFWYRQQPGQSLTLIATANQGSEATYESGFVIDKFPISRPNLTFSTLTVSNMSPEDSSIYLCSARTGSNTEAFFGQGTRLTVV.

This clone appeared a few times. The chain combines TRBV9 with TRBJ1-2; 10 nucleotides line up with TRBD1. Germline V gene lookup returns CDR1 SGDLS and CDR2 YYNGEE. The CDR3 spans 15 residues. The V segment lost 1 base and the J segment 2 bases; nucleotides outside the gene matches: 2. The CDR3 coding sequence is TGTGCCAGCAGCGTAACGGGACAGGGGAACTATGGCTACACCTTC. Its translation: CASSVTGQGNYGYTF.

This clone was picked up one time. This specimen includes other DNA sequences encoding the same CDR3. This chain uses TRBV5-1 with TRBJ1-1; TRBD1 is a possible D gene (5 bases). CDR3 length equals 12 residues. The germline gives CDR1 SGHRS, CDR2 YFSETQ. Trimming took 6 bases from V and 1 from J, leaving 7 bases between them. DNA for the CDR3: TGCGCCAGCACCCAGGGGAACACTGAAGCTTTCTTT. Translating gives CASTQGNTEAFF.

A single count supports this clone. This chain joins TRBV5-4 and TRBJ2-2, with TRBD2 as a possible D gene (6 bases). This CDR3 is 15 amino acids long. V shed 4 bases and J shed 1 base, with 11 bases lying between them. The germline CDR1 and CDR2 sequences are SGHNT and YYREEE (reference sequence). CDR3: CASSGGTLNTGELFF. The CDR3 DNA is TGTGCCAGCAGCGGCGGGACTTTGAACACCGGGGAGCTGTTTTTT.

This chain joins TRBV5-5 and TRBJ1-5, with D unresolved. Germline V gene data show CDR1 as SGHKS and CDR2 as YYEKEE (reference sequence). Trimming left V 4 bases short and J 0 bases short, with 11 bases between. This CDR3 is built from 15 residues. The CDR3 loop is CASSPTPYSNQPQHF. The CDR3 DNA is TGTGCCAGCAGCCCGACACCGTATAGCAATCAGCCCCAGCATTTT.

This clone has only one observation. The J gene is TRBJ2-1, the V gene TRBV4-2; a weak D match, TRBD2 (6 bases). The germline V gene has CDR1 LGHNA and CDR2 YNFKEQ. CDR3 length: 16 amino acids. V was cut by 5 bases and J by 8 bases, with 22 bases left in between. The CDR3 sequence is CASSYAAGSTFYEQFF. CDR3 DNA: TGTGCCAGCAGCTACGCGGCGGGATCTACTTTCTATGAGCAGTTCTTC.

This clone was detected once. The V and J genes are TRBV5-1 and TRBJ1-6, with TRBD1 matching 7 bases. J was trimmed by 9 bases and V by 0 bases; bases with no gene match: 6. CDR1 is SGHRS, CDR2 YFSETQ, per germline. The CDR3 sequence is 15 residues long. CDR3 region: CASSLVPGTVSPLHF. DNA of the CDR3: TGCGCCAGCAGCTTGGTTCCGGGGACAGTTTCACCCCTCCACTTT. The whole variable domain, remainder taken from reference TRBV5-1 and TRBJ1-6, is KAGVTQTPRYLIKTRGQQVTLSCSPISGHRSVSWYQQTPGQGLQFLFEYFSETQRNKGNFPGRFSGRQFSNSRSEMNVSTLELGDSALYLCASSLVPGTVSPLHFGNGTRLTVT.

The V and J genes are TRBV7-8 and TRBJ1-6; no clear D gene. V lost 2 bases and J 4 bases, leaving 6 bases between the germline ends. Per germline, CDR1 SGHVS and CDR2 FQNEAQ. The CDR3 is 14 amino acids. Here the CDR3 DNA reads TGTGCCAGCAGCTTACGGGAGTATAATTCACCCCTCCACTTT. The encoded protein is CASSLREYNSPLHF.